Listed here are 18 T cell receptor beta chains from one sample, sequenced in a study of circulating CD8 cells and anti-PD-1 response in melanoma. TCR libraries were prepared from around 15 ng of total RNA with the QIAseq Immune Repertoire TCR panel. TCRdb reprocessed the reads via MiXCR and lists one record per CDR3 protein. This sample has 1,300 or so distinct CDR3 sequences; 6.5% to 8% occur once, and the top ten carry about 15%. Four subsets defined by PD-1 and/or TIGIT were sorted from live CD3+CD8+TCRalphabeta+ cells. Sequencing was performed on CD8+ T cells from PBMCs, taken at baseline or after one month of anti-PD-1 therapy (not recorded which). All receptors derive from a human donor with melanoma.

This clonotype is judged large. The V gene is TRBV28, the J gene TRBJ2-1, with TRBD1 matching 7 bases. The CDR3 extends over 15 amino acids. Trimming at V came to 6 bases and at J to 8 bases, leaving 13 bases not matched to a gene. The germline CDR1 and CDR2 sequences are MDHEN and SYDVKM. CDR3 DNA sequence: TGTGCCAGCAGCCACCCCGGCAGGGGGATAGATGAGCAGTTCTTC. This encodes CASSHPGRGIDEQFF.

This clonotype is medium-sized by share. The V and J genes are TRBV28 and TRBJ2-1; 10 bases are shared with TRBD2. Germline V gene lookup returns CDR1 MDHEN and CDR2 SYDVKM. Trimming at V came to 2 bases and at J to 4 bases, leaving 11 bases not matched to a gene. CDR3 length: 18 residues. This CDR3 is CASSLGAGGLRTYNEQFF. The CDR3 region has the DNA TGTGCCAGCAGTTTAGGAGCGGGGGGGCTACGTACTTACAATGAGCAGTTCTTC. Complete variable domain (other parts from reference TRBV28 and TRBJ2-1): DVKVTQSSRYLVKRTGEKVFLECVQDMDHENMFWYRQDPGLGLRLIYFSYDVKMKEKGDIPEGYSVSREKKERFSLILESASTNQTSMYLCASSLGAGGLRTYNEQFFGPGTRLTVL.

Within the sample, this clonotype is medium-sized. The rearrangement joins TRBV5-1 to TRBJ2-7, with D unclear. From germline, CDR1 is SGHRS and CDR2 YFSETQ. The CDR3 spans 12 residues. Trimming shortened V by 0 bases and J by 5 bases, and 6 bases separated the two germline ends. The CDR3 region has the DNA TGCGCCAGCAGCTTGGGTGGCCACGAGCAGTACTTC. Translating it yields CASSLGGHEQYF.

By sample fraction, this clonotype is medium-sized. J is TRBJ1-6 and V is TRBV12-3 or TRBV12-4; the D gene is possibly TRBD1 (5 bases). The V end lost 6 bases, the J end lost 9 bases, and 18 bases lay between the germline ends. The CDR3 length is 15 residues. The CDR3 bases are TGTGCCAGCAGCCCAAGGGGTTGGAAGGGTTCACCCCTCCACTTT. Its protein product is CASSPRGWKGSPLHF.

In nucleotides, the CDR3 is TGTGCCAGCGGCCCTGGTCGCATTCAGTACTTC. This encodes CASGPGRIQYF. The chain recombines TRBV12-3 or TRBV12-4 with TRBJ2-4; D remains ambiguous. V lost 8 bases and J 9 bases, leaving 11 bases between the germline ends. The CDR3 extends over 11 amino acids.

Judged by abundance, this clonotype is large. The V and J genes are TRBV28 and TRBJ1-1; D unresolved. The CDR3 spans 14 residues. Germline lookup yields CDR1 MDHEN and CDR2 SYDVKM. V lost 5 bases and J 7 bases, leaving 17 bases between the germline ends. The CDR3 spells CASSPIAREDEAFF. CDR3 DNA: TGTGCCAGCAGTCCAATCGCACGGGAAGATGAAGCTTTCTTT.

By sample share, this clonotype is medium-sized. The V call is TRBV20-1, the J call TRBJ2-1, with TRBD1 matching over 8 bases. CDR3 length: 16 amino acids. Trimming took 1 base from V and 0 from J; bases not matched to a gene: 5. Germline V gene lookup returns CDR1 DFQATT and CDR2 SNEGSKA (reference sequence). In DNA form, the CDR3 reads TGCAGTGCTAGAGCCTCGGACAGGGTCTCCTACAATGAGCAGTTCTTC. As protein: CSARASDRVSYNEQFF.

This clonotype has more than one count but fewer than ten. The CDR3 DNA reads as TGTGCCATCAGTGACCGGGGAGGGGTTAATTCTAACTATGGCTACACCTTC. It encodes CAISDRGGVNSNYGYTF. The chain carries TRBV10-3 and TRBJ1-2; a weak D match, TRBD1 (5 bases). CDR3 length: 17 amino acids. Trimming removed 3 bases from V and 0 bases from J, with 17 bases in between. The germline V gene encodes CDR1 ENHRY and CDR2 SYGVKD.

This clonotype is classed as medium-sized (0.01 to 0.1%). The rearrangement joins TRBV14 to TRBJ2-1, with D possibly matching TRBD2 (6 bases). Germline V gene sequence: CDR1 SGHDN, CDR2 FVKESK. The CDR3 length is 19 residues. The V end was cut by 0 bases, the J end by 2 bases, with 20 bases between. CDR3 in DNA: TGTGCCAGCAGCCAAGATAGGACTACCGGGATTGTTGCCTACAATGAGCAGTTCTTC. It specifies CASSQDRTTGIVAYNEQFF.

By sample fraction, this clonotype is medium-sized (0.01 to 0.1%). V and J are TRBV7-2 and TRBJ2-7, with D possibly being TRBD1 (8 bases). Trimming pared 3 bases from V and 5 bases from J, leaving 17 bases between. Germline loops: CDR1 SGHTA, CDR2 FQGNSA. This CDR3 spans 15 amino acids. CDR3 amino acids: CASSLDREGIDEQYF. In nucleotides, the CDR3 is TGTGCCAGCAGCTTGGACAGGGAGGGGATCGACGAGCAGTACTTC.

By share, this clonotype counts as large. The genes are TRBV27 and TRBJ1-5; D unclear. The CDR3 has 15 amino acids. Trimming took 3 bases from V and 0 from J, leaving 9 bases between them. Germline CDR1 and CDR2: MNHEY and SMNVEV (reference sequence). CDR3 sequence: CASSFSIYSNQPQHF. The CDR3 DNA reads TGTGCCAGCAGTTTCTCCATATATAGCAATCAGCCCCAGCATTTT.

Within the sample, this clonotype is large. The chain uses TRBV24-1 and TRBJ2-3, with D unresolved. Germline assignment: CDR1 KGHDR and CDR2 SFDVKD. The CDR3 is made up of 14 amino acids. With 1 base removed from V and 2 bases from J, the gap between germline ends came to 6 bases. CDR3 residues: CATSDFADTDTQYF. In DNA, the CDR3 is TGTGCCACCAGTGATTTTGCAGACACAGATACGCAGTATTTT.

The chain links TRBV19 to TRBJ2-2; weak D call: TRBD2 (6 bases). The germline V gene encodes CDR1 LNHDA and CDR2 SQIVND (reference sequence). The CDR3 loop spans 16 amino acids. V was trimmed by 1 base and J by 3 bases, leaving 12 bases between them. The CDR3 DNA is TGTGCCAGTAGTATAGTAAGCGGGCGTTACACCGGGGAGCTGTTTTTT. This gives the protein CASSIVSGRYTGELFF. Drawing the rest from reference TRBV19 and TRBJ2-2, the complete variable domain is DGGITQSPKYLFRKEGQNVTLSCEQNLNHDAMYWYRQDPGQGLRLIYYSQIVNDFQKGDIAEGYSVSREKKESFPLTVTSAQKNPTAFYLCASSIVSGRYTGELFFGEGSRLTVL.

By its share, this clonotype is medium-sized. The CDR3, as DNA: TGCGCCAGCAGCTCCCACTCGAACACCGGGGAGCTGTTTTTT. Its translation is CASSSHSNTGELFF. The J gene is TRBJ2-2, the V gene TRBV4-1; no firm D call. The V and J ends lost 5 bases and 0 bases respectively, with 7 bases between them. CDR3 size: 14 residues. Germline V CDR1 and CDR2: MGHRA, YSYEKL.

By its share, this clonotype is medium-sized. This chain uses TRBV23-1 with TRBJ2-7; D possibly matches TRBD1 or TRBD2 (6 bases each). TRBV23-1 is given ORF status, its function remaining uncertain. The CDR3 length is 12 residues. Between the trimmed V and J ends, which lost 8 bases and 3 bases, there was a span of 11 bases. The CDR3 here is CASPRGDYEQYF. The CDR3, as DNA: TGCGCCAGCCCGAGGGGGGACTACGAGCAGTACTTC.

This clonotype is termed medium-sized. The gene calls are TRBV24-1 and TRBJ2-1, with a possible D match to TRBD1 (5 bases). Looked up from germline, CDR1 is KGHDR and CDR2 is SFDVKD. The V end was cut by 7 bases, the J end by 9 bases, with 15 bases between. The CDR3 contains 13 residues. The CDR3 region has the DNA TGTGCCACCAGCCCGACAGCCAGCTTTGAGCAGTTCTTC. Translating gives CATSPTASFEQFF.

This clonotype ranks as medium-sized. V gene TRBV6-2 or TRBV6-3 combines with J gene TRBJ1-1; D unclear. Germline CDR1 is MNHEY and CDR2 is SVGEGT. This CDR3 comprises 14 residues. V dropped 0 bases and J dropped 6 bases, with 11 bases sitting between them. The CDR3 protein is CASSYSDWNSEAFF. The CDR3 DNA reads TGTGCCAGCAGTTACTCGGATTGGAATTCTGAAGCTTTCTTT.

By frequency in the sample, this clonotype is medium-sized. The junction departs from germline at one end; a sequencing error may be responsible. The chain uses TRBV29-1 and TRBJ2-1; 8 bases are a match to TRBD2. Germline values: CDR1 SQVTM, CDR2 ANQGSEA. The CDR3 is 14 amino acids. The DNA of the CDR3 is TGCAGCGTTGTCAGCGGGAGCTCCTACAATGAGCAGATCTTC. Its protein is CSVVSGSSYNEQIF.